This T cell receptor beta chain was observed in a study of blood T cell repertoires in COVID-19. Study-level background: Material from acute and convalescent COVID-19 was sourced from the United States, Italy and Spain.

Germline CDR1 and CDR2: MDHEN and SYDVKM. This CDR3 contains 14 residues. Trimming pared 3 bases from V and 3 bases from J, leaving 12 bases between. Clones were sequenced by immunoSEQ multiplex PCR, and TCRdb holds only the in-frame ones, with some missing. This sample carries 50,000 to 75,000 clones, over 65% of them seen once, and the ten largest clones take approximately 21%. This chain connects TRBV28 to TRBJ2-7, with D maybe TRBD2 (5 bases). Sequencing was performed on peripheral blood. The sequence derives from a man older than 75 with active or convalescent COVID-19. CDR3 loop: CASSLGAHYYEQYF. In DNA form, the CDR3 reads TGTGCCAGCAGTTTGGGAGCCCACTACTACGAGCAGTACTTC.